Below, one TCR beta chain is given with its context. Germline CDR1 and CDR2: SGHRS and YFSETQ. Losses at the gene ends were 6 bases for V and 4 bases for J; bases not matched to a gene: 9. The CDR3 sequence is 14 residues long. Per the study methods: Amplifying reference gene primers gave estimates of nucleated cell counts. Only in-frame clones appear in the TCRdb table, and some are missing; sequencing was by immunoSEQ multiplex PCR. Clone size and V and J calls were adopted from that table, with D and trimming inferred from the DNA. The repertoire includes 310,000 or so clones, 87% of them detected once, and 1% sits in the top ten. The entry originates in a study of blood T cell repertoires in COVID-19. The overall study: Samples taken during acute and convalescent COVID-19 were collected in the United States, Italy and Spain. Nucleic acid was either cDNA or gDNA, and it came from T cells, B-cell-depleted T cells, or PBMCs.

The sequence came from a man aged 50-59 years with active or convalescent COVID-19. V is TRBV5-1 and J is TRBJ1-2, with TRBD1 matching over 7 bases. The sequenced sample consisted of peripheral blood. CDR3 sequence: CASMTGLVPYGYTF. The CDR3, as DNA: TGCGCCAGCATGACAGGGTTGGTCCCCTATGGCTACACCTTC.